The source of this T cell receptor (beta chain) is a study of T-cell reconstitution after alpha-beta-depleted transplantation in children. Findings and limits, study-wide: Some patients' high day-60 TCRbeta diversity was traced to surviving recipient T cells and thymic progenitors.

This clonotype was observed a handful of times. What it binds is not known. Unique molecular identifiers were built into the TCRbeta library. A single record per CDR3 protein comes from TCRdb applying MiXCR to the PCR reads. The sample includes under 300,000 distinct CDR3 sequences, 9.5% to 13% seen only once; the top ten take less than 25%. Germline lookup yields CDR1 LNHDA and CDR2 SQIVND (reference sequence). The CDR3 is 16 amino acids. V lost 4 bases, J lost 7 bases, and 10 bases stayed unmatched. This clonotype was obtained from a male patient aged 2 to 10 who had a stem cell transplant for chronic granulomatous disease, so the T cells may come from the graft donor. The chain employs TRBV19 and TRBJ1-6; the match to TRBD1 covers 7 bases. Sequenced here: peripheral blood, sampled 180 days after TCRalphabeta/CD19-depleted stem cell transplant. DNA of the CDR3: TGTGCCAGTAGTACGACTCTACAGGGGAACAATTCACCCCTCCACTTT. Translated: CASSTTLQGNNSPLHF.